This T cell receptor beta chain was recorded in a study of T cell changes during pregnancy in multiple sclerosis. Measured with immunoSEQ multiplex PCR; TCRdb has only the in-frame clones, and not every one. The sample carries under 65,000 clones, roughly 94% recorded once. This clone was counted a few times. The CDR3 loop spans 13 amino acids. Trimming removed 4 bases at V and 9 bases at J, with 16 bases between. Germline loops: CDR1 SEHNR, CDR2 FQNEAQ (reference sequence). The receptor was isolated from a female donor with multiple sclerosis, enrolled in a pregnancy study. This sample comprised CD8+ T cells from peripheral blood mononuclear cells, obtained after pregnancy. This chain connects TRBV7-9 to TRBJ2-7; D remains ambiguous. CDR3 in DNA: TGTGCCAGCAGCTCCTACAGATCCCCCGGGCAGTACTTC. Residues: CASSSYRSPGQYF.